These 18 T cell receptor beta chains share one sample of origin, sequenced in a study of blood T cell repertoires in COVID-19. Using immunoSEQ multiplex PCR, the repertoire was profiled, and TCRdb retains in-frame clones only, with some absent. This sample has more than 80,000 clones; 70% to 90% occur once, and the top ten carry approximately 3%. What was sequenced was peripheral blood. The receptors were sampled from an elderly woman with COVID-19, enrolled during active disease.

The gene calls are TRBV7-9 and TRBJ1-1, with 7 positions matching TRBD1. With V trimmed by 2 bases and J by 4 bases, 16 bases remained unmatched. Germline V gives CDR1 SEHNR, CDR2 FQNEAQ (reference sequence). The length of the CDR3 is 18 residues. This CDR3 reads CASSLKLIRDRALTEAFF. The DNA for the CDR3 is TGTGCCAGCAGCTTAAAACTAATCCGGGACAGAGCACTCACTGAAGCTTTCTTT.

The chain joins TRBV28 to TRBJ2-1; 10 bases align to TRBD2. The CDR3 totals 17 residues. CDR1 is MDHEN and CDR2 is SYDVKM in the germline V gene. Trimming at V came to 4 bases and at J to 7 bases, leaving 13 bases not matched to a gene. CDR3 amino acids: CASSSLLLAGTNNEQFF. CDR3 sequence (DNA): TGTGCCAGCAGTTCCCTATTACTAGCGGGAACGAATAATGAGCAGTTCTTC.

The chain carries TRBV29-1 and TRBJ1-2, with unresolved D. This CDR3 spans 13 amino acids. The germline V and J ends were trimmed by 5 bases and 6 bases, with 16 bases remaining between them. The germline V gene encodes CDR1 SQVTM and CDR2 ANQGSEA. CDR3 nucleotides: TGCAGCGTTAGTGGCCAGCGGTTCGATGGCTACACCTTC. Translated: CSVSGQRFDGYTF.

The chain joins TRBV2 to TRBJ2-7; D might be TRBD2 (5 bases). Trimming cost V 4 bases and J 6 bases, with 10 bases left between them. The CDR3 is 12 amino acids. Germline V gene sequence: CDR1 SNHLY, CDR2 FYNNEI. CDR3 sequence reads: CASSGLISEQYF. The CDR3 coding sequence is TGTGCCAGCAGTGGACTAATCAGCGAGCAGTACTTC.

For the CDR3, the DNA is TGTGCCAGCCGCAGGGGGTATGGTGAAAAACTGTTTTTT. Amino acid sequence: CASRRGYGEKLFF. The J gene is TRBJ1-4, the V gene TRBV12-3 or TRBV12-4; 7 bases are a match to TRBD1. The ends lost 8 bases at V and 7 bases at J; junction bases unmatched: 7. CDR3 length: 13 amino acids.

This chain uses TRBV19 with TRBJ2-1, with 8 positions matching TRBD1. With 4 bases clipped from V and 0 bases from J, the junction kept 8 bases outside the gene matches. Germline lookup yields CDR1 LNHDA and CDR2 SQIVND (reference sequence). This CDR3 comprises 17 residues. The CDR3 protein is CASSNPGQVSSYNEQFF. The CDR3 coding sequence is TGTGCCAGTAGTAACCCGGGACAGGTGAGCTCCTACAATGAGCAGTTCTTC.

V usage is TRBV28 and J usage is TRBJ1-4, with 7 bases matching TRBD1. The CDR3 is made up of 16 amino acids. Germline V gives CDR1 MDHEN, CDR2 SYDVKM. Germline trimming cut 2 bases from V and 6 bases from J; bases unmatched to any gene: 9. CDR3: CASSLPRDSLDEKLFF. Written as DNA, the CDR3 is TGTGCCAGCAGTTTACCCCGGGACAGCTTAGATGAAAAACTGTTTTTT.

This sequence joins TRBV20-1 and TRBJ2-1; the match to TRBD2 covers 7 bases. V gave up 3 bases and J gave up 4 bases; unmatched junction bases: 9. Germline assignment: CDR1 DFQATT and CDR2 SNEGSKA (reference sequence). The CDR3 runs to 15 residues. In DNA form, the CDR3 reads TGCAGTGCTAGTTCGGCTAGCGGACGTTACAATGAGCAGTTCTTC. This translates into CSASSASGRYNEQFF.

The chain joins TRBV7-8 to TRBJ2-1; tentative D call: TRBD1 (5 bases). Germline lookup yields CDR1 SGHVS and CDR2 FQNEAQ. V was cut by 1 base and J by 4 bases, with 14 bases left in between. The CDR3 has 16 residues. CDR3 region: CASSLGGPGGYNEQFF. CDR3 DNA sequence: TGTGCCAGCAGCTTAGGGGGCCCCGGTGGGTACAATGAGCAGTTCTTC.

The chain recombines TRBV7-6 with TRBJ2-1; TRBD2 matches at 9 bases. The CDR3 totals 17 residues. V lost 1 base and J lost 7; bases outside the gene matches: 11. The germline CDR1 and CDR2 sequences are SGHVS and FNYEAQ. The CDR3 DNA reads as TGTGCCAGCAGCTTAGAGTTGCGGGGGGGCCTTCGAAATGAGCAGTTCTTC. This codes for CASSLELRGGLRNEQFF.

CDR3 sequence (DNA): TGCGCCAGCAGCTTGGTTTCAGGCGACTACTACGAGCAGTACTTC. This encodes CASSLVSGDYYEQYF. This chain connects TRBV5-1 to TRBJ2-7; a possible D gene is TRBD2 (5 bases). The germline V and J ends were trimmed by 0 bases and 3 bases, with 13 bases remaining between them. This CDR3 has 15 amino acids. Germline CDR1 reads SGHRS; CDR2 reads YFSETQ.

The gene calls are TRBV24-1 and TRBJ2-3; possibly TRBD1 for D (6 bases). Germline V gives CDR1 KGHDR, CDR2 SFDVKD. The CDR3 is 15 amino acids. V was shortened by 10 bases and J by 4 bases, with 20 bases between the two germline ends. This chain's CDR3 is CATSPGGTHADTQYF. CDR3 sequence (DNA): TGTGCCACGAGCCCTGGGGGCACACACGCAGATACGCAGTATTTT.

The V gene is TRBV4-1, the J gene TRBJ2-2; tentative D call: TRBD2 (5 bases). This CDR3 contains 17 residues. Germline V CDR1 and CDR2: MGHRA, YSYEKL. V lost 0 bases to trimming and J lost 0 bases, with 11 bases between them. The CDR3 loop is CASSQEGLASNTGELFF. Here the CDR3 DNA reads TGCGCCAGCAGCCAAGAGGGTTTAGCGTCGAACACCGGGGAGCTGTTTTTT.

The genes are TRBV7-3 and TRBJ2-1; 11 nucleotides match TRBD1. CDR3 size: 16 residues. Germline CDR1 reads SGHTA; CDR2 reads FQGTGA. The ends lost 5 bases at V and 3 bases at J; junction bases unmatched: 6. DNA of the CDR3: TGTGCCAGCAGCCGAACCGGGACAGGGGGCTACAATGAGCAGTTCTTC. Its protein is CASSRTGTGGYNEQFF.

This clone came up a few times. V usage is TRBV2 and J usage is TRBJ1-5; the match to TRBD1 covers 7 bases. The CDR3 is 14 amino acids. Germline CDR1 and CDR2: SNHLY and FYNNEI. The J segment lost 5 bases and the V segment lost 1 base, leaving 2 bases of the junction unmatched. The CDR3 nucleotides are TGTGCCAGCAGTGAAGTCCAGGGGGATCAGCCCCAGCATTTT. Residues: CASSEVQGDQPQHF.

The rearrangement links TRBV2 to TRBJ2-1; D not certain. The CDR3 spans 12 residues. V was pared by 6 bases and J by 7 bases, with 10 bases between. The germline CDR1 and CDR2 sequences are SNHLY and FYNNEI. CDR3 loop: CASSNLGNEQFF. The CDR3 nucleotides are TGTGCCAGCAGCAATCTCGGGAATGAGCAGTTCTTC.

CDR3 DNA sequence: TGTGCCAGCTCGTACACCTGGACAGAGAATTCACCCCTCCACTTT. This encodes CASSYTWTENSPLHF. The chain has TRBV6-5 and TRBJ1-6; D perhaps matches TRBD1 (6 bases). Germline values: CDR1 MNHEY, CDR2 SVGAGI. Trimming stripped 8 bases from V and 7 bases from J, with 18 bases between. This CDR3 contains 15 residues.

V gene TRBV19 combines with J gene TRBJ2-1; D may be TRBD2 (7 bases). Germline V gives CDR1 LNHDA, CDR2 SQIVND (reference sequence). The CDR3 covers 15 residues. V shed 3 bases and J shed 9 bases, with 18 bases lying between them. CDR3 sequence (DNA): TGTGCCAGTAGTATCTGGGGGGGCTTAGGTAGTGAGCAGTTCTTC. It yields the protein CASSIWGGLGSEQFF.